One sample yielded the 6 T cell receptor beta chains listed below, sequenced in a study of post-analysis software for immune sequencing data. These receptors' targets are unknown. TCR beta cDNA libraries had unique molecular identifiers. TCRdb passed the PCR reads through MiXCR, listing each CDR3 protein once. The repertoire holds hundreds of thousands of distinct CDR3 sequences, approximately 53% seen once, with roughly 4.4% in the top ten. Broader study findings: Included in a set of several TRBV segments more frequent in patients than controls were TRBV5-6, TRBV5-1 and TRBV20-1.

The sample comprised blood. The receptors shown here come from a girl between 10 and 17 years old with multiple sclerosis.

This clonotype came up a few times. The chain couples TRBV20-1 to TRBJ2-3; D possibly uses TRBD1 or TRBD2 (5 bases each). The CDR3 runs to 13 residues. Germline V CDR1 and CDR2: DFQATT, SNEGSKA (reference sequence). CDR3 in DNA: TGCAGCCCTAATGAGGGGTTGACAGATACGCAGTATTTT. Translating gives CSPNEGLTDTQYF.

The V call is TRBV14, the J call TRBJ2-3, with a possible D match to TRBD1 (6 bases). The V end lost 3 bases, the J end lost 14 bases, and 15 bases lay between the germline ends. CDR1 is SGHDN and CDR2 is FVKESK in the germline V gene. This CDR3 has 12 residues. The CDR3 bases are TGTGCCAGCAGCCACGGTCCGGACAGATGGTATTTT. It codes for CASSHGPDRWYF. Drawing the rest from reference TRBV14 and TRBJ2-3, the complete variable domain is EAGVTQFPSHSVIEKGQTVTLRCDPISGHDNLYWYRRVMGKEIKFLLHFVKESKQDESGMPNNRFLAERTGGTYSTLKVQPAELEDSGVYFCASSHGPDRWYFGPGTRLTVL.

The CDR3 DNA sequence: TGTGCCAGCAGGCCACTCATTGGCTACGAGCAGTACTTC. Protein sequence: CASRPLIGYEQYF. V and J are TRBV6-5 and TRBJ2-7; D gene ambiguous. The CDR3 contains 13 residues. The germline CDR1 and CDR2 sequences are MNHEY and SVGAGI. The V and J ends lost 6 bases and 3 bases respectively, with 12 bases between them.

The rearrangement links TRBV11-1 to TRBJ2-4, with 13 bases aligning to TRBD2. The CDR3 consists of 21 residues. The ends lost 1 base at V and 0 bases at J; junction bases unmatched: 12. Germline V gene sequence: CDR1 SGHAT, CDR2 FQDESV (reference sequence). The CDR3 nucleotides are TGTGCCAGCAGCTTAGTATCTACTAGCGGGAGGGAGCTGCTAGCCAAAAACATTCAGTACTTC. It encodes CASSLVSTSGRELLAKNIQYF.

This clonotype was observed a handful of times. The chain carries TRBV20-1 and TRBJ2-4, with 12 bases lining up with TRBD2. The end of the DNA is better explained by TRBJ2-7, so the J call may be wrong. The CDR3 consists of 13 residues. The germline gives CDR1 DFQATT, CDR2 SNEGSKA (reference sequence). This CDR3 is CSAWTSGTDEQYF. The CDR3, as DNA: TGCAGTGCTTGGACTAGCGGGACGGACGAGCAGTACTTC.

This sequence joins TRBV5-5 and TRBJ2-7, with 11 positions matching TRBD1. The CDR3 consists of 16 residues. V shed 4 bases, J shed 2 bases, and the junction held 8 bases outside the gene matches. Germline V gives CDR1 SGHKS, CDR2 YYEKEE (reference sequence). The DNA for the CDR3 is TGTGCCAGCAGCACGAACCCGGGACAGGGGGCCTACGAGCAGTACTTC. Encoded protein: CASSTNPGQGAYEQYF.